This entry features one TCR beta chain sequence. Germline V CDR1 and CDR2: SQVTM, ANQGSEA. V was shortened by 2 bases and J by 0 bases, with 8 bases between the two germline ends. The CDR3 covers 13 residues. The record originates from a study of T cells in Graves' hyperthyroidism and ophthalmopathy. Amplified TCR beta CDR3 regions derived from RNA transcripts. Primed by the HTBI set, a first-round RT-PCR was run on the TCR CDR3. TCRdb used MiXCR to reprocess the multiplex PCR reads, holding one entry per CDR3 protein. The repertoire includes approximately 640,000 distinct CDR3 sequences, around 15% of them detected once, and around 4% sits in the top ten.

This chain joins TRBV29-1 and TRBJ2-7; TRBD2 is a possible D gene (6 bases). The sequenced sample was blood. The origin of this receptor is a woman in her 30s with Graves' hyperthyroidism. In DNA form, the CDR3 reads TGCAGCGTTGAATCTAGCGCCTCCTACGAGCAGTACTTC. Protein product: CSVESSASYEQYF.